These 28 T cell receptor beta chains originate from one sample sequenced in a study of blood T cell repertoires in COVID-19 (TCRdb year 2020). The library was generated by the immunoSEQ multiplex PCR assay. TCRdb limited this immuneACCESS table to in-frame rearrangements with V and J called. A share of clones is missing; checked studies link under half to unresolved V genes, and the rest is unexplained. For this sample there are approximately 170,000 clones; about 83% appear just once. The leading ten clones occupy around 2.1% of the sample. Source material: peripheral blood. The receptors were sampled from a woman older than 75 with acute or convalescent COVID-19.

The chain is built from TRBV6-5 and TRBJ2-7; possible D gene TRBD2, 7 bases. The CDR3 consists of 16 residues. V lost 2 bases and J lost 1, with 15 bases in between. Germline assignment: CDR1 MNHEY and CDR2 SVGAGI. The CDR3 protein is CASSYGRDKPSYEQYF. CDR3 coding DNA: TGTGCCAGCAGTTACGGGAGGGACAAGCCTTCCTACGAGCAGTACTTC.

V usage is TRBV15 and J usage is TRBJ1-6, with D perhaps matching TRBD1 (6 bases). There are 20 residues in the CDR3. V was cut by 5 bases and J by 1 base, with 24 bases left in between. Germline CDR1 LNHNV, CDR2 YYDKDF (reference sequence). CDR3 sequence: CATSPDRDKWWESYNSPLHF. CDR3 DNA sequence: TGTGCCACCAGCCCCGACCGGGACAAGTGGTGGGAATCCTATAATTCACCCCTCCACTTT.

This clone was seen only a few times. This chain joins TRBV7-9 and TRBJ2-2; TRBD2 matches at 10 bases. With V trimmed by 4 bases and J by 4 bases, 3 bases remained unmatched. Germline V lookup: CDR1 SEHNR, CDR2 FQNEAQ (reference sequence). The CDR3 consists of 15 residues. The CDR3 bases are TGTGCCAGCAGCTCTTGGACTAGCGGCACCGGGGAGCTGTTTTTT. It codes for CASSSWTSGTGELFF.

This rearrangement joins TRBV19 to TRBJ2-7, with D perhaps matching TRBD1 (5 bases). Trimming stripped 5 bases from V and 4 bases from J, with 9 bases between. The CDR3 contains 12 residues. CDR1 is LNHDA and CDR2 is SQIVND in the germline V gene (reference sequence). CDR3 coding DNA: TGTGCCAGTAGTGGGGCCACTTACGAGCAGTACTTC. It codes for CASSGATYEQYF.

The genes are TRBV2 and TRBJ1-2, with a weak D call TRBD1 (6 bases). This CDR3 is 14 amino acids long. Trimming removed 7 bases from V and 8 bases from J, with 20 bases in between. Per germline, CDR1 SNHLY and CDR2 FYNNEI. The CDR3 nucleotides are TGTGCCAGCACTCAACTCGCAGGGGCTCTAGGCTACACCTTC. Protein sequence: CASTQLAGALGYTF.

The rearrangement uses TRBV2 and TRBJ1-4, with 10 nucleotides matching TRBD1. V was clipped by 8 bases and J by 13 bases; unmatched bases: 10. CDR3 length: 13 residues. The germline V gene encodes CDR1 SNHLY and CDR2 FYNNEI. The CDR3 region has the DNA TGTGCCAGCCGTCCCGGGACAGGGGTGGGACTGTTTTTT. Translation gives CASRPGTGVGLFF. The entire variable domain, with the rest obtained from reference TRBV2 and TRBJ1-4, is as follows: EPEVTQTPSHQVTQMGQEVILRCVPISNHLYFYWYRQILGQKVEFLVSFYNNEISEKSEIFDDQFSVERPDGSNFTLKIRSTKLEDSAMYFCASRPGTGVGLFFGSGTQLSVL.

V usage is TRBV11-2 and J usage is TRBJ2-7, with D possibly matching TRBD2 (6 bases). This CDR3 is 15 amino acids long. Germline V CDR1 and CDR2: SGHAT, FQNNGV. V was cut by 4 bases and J by 6 bases, with 19 bases left in between. For the CDR3, the DNA is TGTGCCAGCAGCTCCCGCTTCGGAGGGGTCGTCGAGCAGTACTTC. Amino acids: CASSSRFGGVVEQYF.

This chain links TRBV2 with TRBJ2-2, with a weak D call TRBD2 (5 bases). With 4 bases removed from V and 2 bases from J, the gap between germline ends came to 8 bases. The CDR3 is 14 residues long. Germline CDR1 reads SNHLY; CDR2 reads FYNNEI. The CDR3 region has the DNA TGTGCCAGCAGTGTGGACTCTAACACCGGGGAGCTGTTTTTT. It encodes CASSVDSNTGELFF.

The chain is built from TRBV6-2 or TRBV6-3 and TRBJ2-7; 8 bases map to TRBD1. Germline V lookup: CDR1 MNHEY, CDR2 SVGEGT. The CDR3 is 16 amino acids. V was clipped by 5 bases and J by 2 bases; unmatched bases: 11. The CDR3 nucleotides read TGTGCCAGCAGTCACCCACCGGGACAGGCCCCCTACGAGCAGTACTTC. This encodes CASSHPPGQAPYEQYF.

The genes are TRBV7-3 and TRBJ2-7, with D perhaps TRBD2 (7 bases). V lost 2 bases and J lost 0, with 11 bases in between. The length of the CDR3 is 15 residues. Germline V CDR1 and CDR2: SGHTA, FQGTGA. In nucleotides, the CDR3 is TGTGCCAGCAGCTTATTCGGGGGGCACTCCTACGAGCAGTACTTC. Residues: CASSLFGGHSYEQYF.

The V and J genes are TRBV28 and TRBJ1-4; 8 nucleotides match TRBD1. Unmatched junction bases numbered 8, after V lost 5 bases and J lost 3 bases. This CDR3 is built from 16 residues. CDR1 is MDHEN and CDR2 is SYDVKM in the germline V gene. The CDR3: CASSITGGRSNEKLFF. The CDR3 nucleotides read TGTGCCAGCAGTATCACAGGGGGGAGATCTAATGAAAAACTGTTTTTT.

The genes are TRBV27 and TRBJ2-2; tentatively, D is TRBD2 (5 bases). Germline V CDR1 and CDR2: MNHEY, SMNVEV (reference sequence). CDR3 length equals 16 residues. Trimming pared 5 bases from V and 0 bases from J, leaving 13 bases between. CDR3 nucleotide sequence: TGTGCCAGCAGTCAAAGTGGACTCGCGAACACCGGGGAGCTGTTTTTT. Amino acids: CASSQSGLANTGELFF.

J is TRBJ1-2 and V is TRBV7-2, with D uncertain. V lost 3 bases to trimming and J lost 8 bases, with 7 bases between them. This CDR3 has 11 amino acids. From germline, CDR1 is SGHTA and CDR2 FQGNSA. DNA for the CDR3: TGTGCCAGCAGCTTGGGCTGGGGCTACACCTTC. Translation gives CASSLGWGYTF.

This clone was observed a few times. V is TRBV2 and J is TRBJ1-2; D might be TRBD1 (5 bases). The CDR3 runs to 14 residues. V gave up 3 bases and J gave up 2 bases, with 10 bases separating them. CDR1 and CDR2 (germline): SNHLY, FYNNEI. The CDR3 nucleotides read TGTGCCAGCAGTGAGGCAGGGCAGAACTATGGCTACACCTTC. Its protein product is CASSEAGQNYGYTF.

The rearrangement joins TRBV11-2 to TRBJ1-4, with 9 bases lining up with TRBD1. Trimming took 5 bases from V and 8 from J; bases not matched to a gene: 9. Germline V CDR1 and CDR2: SGHAT, FQNNGV. CDR3 size: 15 residues. The CDR3 loop reads CASSATGGVGEKLFF. The CDR3, as DNA: TGTGCCAGCAGCGCAACAGGGGGCGTGGGGGAAAAACTGTTTTTT.

V usage is TRBV7-3 and J usage is TRBJ2-2; 11 bases line up with TRBD2. The junction had 6 bases not matched to a gene; V was cut back by 4 bases and J by 5 bases. The germline CDR1 and CDR2 sequences are SGHTA and FQGTGA. This CDR3 is built from 16 residues. Written as DNA, the CDR3 is TGTGCCAGCAGCTCCCCGACTAGCGGGAAAACCGGGGAGCTGTTTTTT. Its protein is CASSSPTSGKTGELFF.

This clone was detected a few times. The rearrangement uses TRBV2 and TRBJ2-2; 13 bases map to TRBD2. Per germline, CDR1 SNHLY and CDR2 FYNNEI. CDR3 length: 17 amino acids. V gave up 6 bases and J gave up 7 bases; unmatched junction bases: 11. DNA for the CDR3: TGTGCCAGCAGGGAACTAGCGGGGGGGACCGGCGGCGGGGAGCTGTTTTTT. Translating it yields CASRELAGGTGGGELFF.

This rearrangement joins TRBV29-1 to TRBJ1-1, with 10 positions matching TRBD1. The V and J ends lost 6 bases and 9 bases, in that order; junction bases with no gene match: 19. CDR3 length: 16 amino acids. Germline V gene sequence: CDR1 SQVTM, CDR2 ANQGSEA. The CDR3 DNA reads TGCAGCGTAGGACGACAGGGGGCGGTTTTGCCCTCACAAGCTTTCTTT. Translated: CSVGRQGAVLPSQAFF.

The sample holds a few counts of this clone. The chain is built from TRBV12-5 and TRBJ1-1; D is unclear. The germline V gene encodes CDR1 LGHNT and CDR2 FRNRAP. CDR3 length: 16 residues. V lost 5 bases, J lost 0 bases, and 16 bases lay in between. The DNA of the CDR3 is TGTGCTAGTGGTCCTAGCTCCGGGCCTTTGAACACTGAAGCTTTCTTT. Translation: CASGPSSGPLNTEAFF.

The chain employs TRBV4-3 and TRBJ1-3; D remains ambiguous. In germline, CDR1 is LGHNA, CDR2 YSLEER. V was shortened by 2 bases and J by 4 bases, with 18 bases between the two germline ends. CDR3 length: 17 amino acids. The CDR3 protein is CASSQTVPQLLGNTIYF. The CDR3 nucleotides are TGCGCCAGCAGCCAAACTGTCCCCCAACTACTGGGAAACACCATATATTTT.

This sequence joins TRBV2 and TRBJ1-5, with unresolved D. The V and J ends lost 3 bases and 0 bases respectively, with 6 bases between them. CDR1 SNHLY and CDR2 FYNNEI come from the germline V gene. The CDR3 consists of 14 residues. Here the CDR3 DNA reads TGTGCCAGCAGTGACAGGTATAGCAATCAGCCCCAGCATTTT. This codes for CASSDRYSNQPQHF.

The V call is TRBV4-3, the J call TRBJ2-1; TRBD2 is a possible D gene (5 bases). Trimming pared 0 bases from V and 5 bases from J, leaving 11 bases between. CDR1 and CDR2 (germline): LGHNA, YSLEER. The CDR3 loop spans 15 amino acids. The CDR3 is CASSQEGVKHNEQFF. In DNA, the CDR3 is TGCGCCAGCAGCCAAGAGGGAGTCAAACACAATGAGCAGTTCTTC.

The chain has TRBV30 and TRBJ1-2; no definite D call. In germline, CDR1 is GTSNPN, CDR2 SVGIG (reference sequence). The CDR3 consists of 15 residues. V dropped 2 bases and J dropped 1 base, with 14 bases sitting between them. The CDR3 DNA reads as TGTGCCTGGAGTCCTCTGACATTGAATAACTATGGCTACACCTTC. The encoded protein is CAWSPLTLNNYGYTF.

The chain recombines TRBV6-7 with TRBJ1-3; TRBD1 matches 7 bases. TRBV6-7 is recorded as an ORF, its role being uncertain. This CDR3 has 16 amino acids. V lost 2 bases and J lost 5; bases outside the gene matches: 9. As DNA, the CDR3 is TGTGCCAGCAGTTACCCATCTCCGGGACAGCGAAACACCATATATTTT. It codes for CASSYPSPGQRNTIYF.

In the case of this clone: This sample includes further DNA sequences coding for the same CDR3. The chain carries TRBV6-5 and TRBJ1-1; D not certain. Trimming took 5 bases from V and 7 from J, leaving 8 bases between them. CDR3 length: 11 amino acids. Germline assignment: CDR1 MNHEY and CDR2 SVGAGI. The DNA for the CDR3 is TGTGCCAGCAGTCGTCAGGATGAAGCTTTCTTT. Its protein product is CASSRQDEAFF.

The chain uses TRBV19 and TRBJ1-5; 8 bases fit TRBD1. Trimming removed 6 bases from V and 1 base from J; junction bases left unmatched: 5. The CDR3 runs 15 residues. Germline V gene data show CDR1 as LNHDA and CDR2 as SQIVND (reference sequence). The DNA of the CDR3 is TGTGCCAGTAGAGGACAGGGTGGGAGCAATCAGCCCCAGCATTTT. Residues: CASRGQGGSNQPQHF.

This chain uses TRBV6-6 with TRBJ2-7; tentative D call: TRBD2 (6 bases). V was clipped by 7 bases and J by 3 bases, with 19 bases between them. CDR3 size: 15 residues. CDR1 and CDR2 (germline): MNHNY, SVGAGI (reference sequence). The CDR3 DNA is TGTGCCAGCACCCCGTACGGGGGTTCCGACTACGAGCAGTACTTC. It codes for CASTPYGGSDYEQYF.

This chain joins TRBV19 and TRBJ2-1; 7 bases map to TRBD2. This CDR3 has 16 residues. CDR1 and CDR2 from the germline V gene are LNHDA and SQIVND (reference sequence). Germline trimming cut 4 bases from V and 3 bases from J; bases unmatched to any gene: 9. The CDR3 coding sequence is TGTGCCAGTAGTACCCGAGAAGCGGGAATCTACAATGAGCAGTTCTTC. Amino acids: CASSTREAGIYNEQFF.